This TCR beta chain was captured in a study of T cell responses to AZD1222 COVID-19 vaccine. Germline assignment: CDR1 KGHDR and CDR2 SFDVKD. The CDR3 has 14 residues. The ends were cut back, 0 bases at V and 3 bases at J, with 7 bases in the middle. This table comes from immunoSEQ multiplex PCR, and its TCRdb copy is limited to in-frame clones, with some not included. The sample includes over 120,000 clones, 89% of them seen just once. The receptor was derived from an adult who received the AZD1222 COVID-19 vaccine. The V and J genes are TRBV24-1 and TRBJ1-2; TRBD1 might be the D (5 bases). The sequences come from peripheral blood, collected 28 days after the second AZD1222 dose. CDR3 bases: TGTGCCACCAGTGATTTGACAGGAGACTATGGCTACACCTTC. It yields the protein CATSDLTGDYGYTF.